Listed here is a single T cell receptor beta chain. Its specificity is unknown. Germline V gene data show CDR1 as SGHTA and CDR2 as FQGNSA. This CDR3 region has 16 residues. Trimming removed 5 bases at V and 0 bases at J, with 14 bases between. Each of the donors had approximately 10 milliliters of peripheral blood drawn into EDTA-treated Vacutainer tubes. The data belong to a study of blood T cells in healthy people across ages. Study as a whole: Template switching captured about one barcoded beta molecule per two T cells.

Overall study results and limits: There were more naive CD4+ cells and higher diversity in long-lived donors than in aged donors.

A sample-barcoded 5' primer and a J-beta primer mix were used in a second PCR of about 7 to 12 cycles. Every sample gave at least 3 million paired-end reads containing CDR3. TCRdb reprocessed the 5' RACE reads via MiXCR and lists one record per CDR3 protein. The table includes around 1,600,000 distinct CDR3 sequences, approximately 43% detected once. This sequence joins TRBV7-2 and TRBJ1-5; tentatively, D is TRBD1 (5 bases). Sequencing was carried out using blood. This TCR was recovered from a young woman in good health. The CDR3 is CASSASGTPSNQPQHF. CDR3 nucleotide sequence: TGTGCCAGCAGCGCCTCCGGGACTCCTAGCAATCAGCCCCAGCATTTT.